The rows below give T cell receptor beta chains drawn from one sample of a study of shared clonotypes between healthy human individuals. Assay: immunoSEQ multiplex PCR; the TCRdb copy retains only in-frame clones and omits some. The top ten clones hold 0.13% of a sample with a few million clones, 90% to 97% of them seen once. The sample was naive CD4+ T cells sorted from blood. These receptors all come from a young man in good health. Each CDR3 is given with its conserved first and last residue. Each record gives: J gene, V gene, clone size, D gene, CDR3 protein, CDR3 DNA. The D gene is left open where the match is weak. A row's size may be missing; if present it is once, few, many or a size class.

TRBJ2-2,TRBV6-5,.,TRBD1,CASTGQVNTGELFF,TGTGCCAGCACAGGACAGGTGAACACCGGGGAGCTGTTTTTT
TRBJ1-6,TRBV5-4,.,.,CASSLASGQGNSPLHF,TGTGCCAGCAGCTTGGCAAGTGGGCAGGGGAACTCACCCCTCCACTTT
TRBJ1-4,TRBV10-3,.,.,CAISTSGFEKLFF,TGTGCCATCAGTACTTCAGGTTTCGAAAAACTGTTTTTT
TRBJ2-2,TRBV5-1,.,TRBD2,CASSLDSGGRTGELFF,TGCGCCAGCAGCTTGGATAGCGGGGGGAGAACCGGGGAGCTGTTTTTT
TRBJ2-7,TRBV18,.,.,CASSPGLGPYEQYF,TGTGCCAGCTCACCAGGGTTAGGTCCCTACGAGCAGTACTTC
TRBJ1-2,TRBV6-5,.,TRBD1,CASSRTGTGGYGYTF,TGTGCCAGCAGCCGAACCGGGACAGGTGGATATGGCTACACCTTC
TRBJ1-1,TRBV6-6,.,.,CATVSTEAFF,TGTGCCACGGTCTCCACTGAAGCTTTCTTT
TRBJ1-2,TRBV7-9,once,TRBD1,CASSSQGDYGYTF,TGTGCCAGCAGCTCGCAGGGGGACTATGGCTACACCTTC
TRBJ2-4,TRBV5-6,.,.,CASSWEKGSVKNIQYF,TGTGCCAGCAGCTGGGAAAAGGGATCAGTCAAAAACATTCAGTACTTC
TRBJ2-7,TRBV6-5,.,.,CASRKSSYEQYF,TGTGCCAGCCGAAAATCCTCCTACGAGCAGTACTTC
TRBJ2-7,TRBV5-4,.,.,CASSFPGTGSYEQYF,TGTGCCAGCAGCTTCCCCGGGACGGGCTCCTACGAGCAGTACTTC
TRBJ2-5,TRBV6-1,.,TRBD1,CASILGQVQETQYF,TGTGCCAGCATCCTTGGACAGGTTCAAGAGACCCAGTACTTC
TRBJ2-5,TRBV4-2,.,.,CASSQTLSRWETQYF,TGTGCCAGCAGCCAAACCCTCTCCCGGTGGGAGACCCAGTACTTC
TRBJ1-6,TRBV25-1,.,.,CASSGGWNSPLHF,TGTGCCAGCAGTGGAGGGTGGAATTCACCCCTCCACTTT
TRBJ2-7,TRBV6-6,.,.,CASRAPRAATYEQYF,TGTGCCAGCAGAGCCCCTCGAGCAGCCACCTACGAGCAGTACTTC
TRBJ2-7,TRBV5-1,.,.,CASSPRIHYEQYF,TGCGCCAGCAGCCCACGGATTCACTACGAGCAGTACTTC
TRBJ2-7,TRBV19,.,TRBD1,CASSIVGTANEQYF,TGTGCCAGTAGTATAGTGGGGACAGCCAACGAGCAGTACTTC
TRBJ2-7,TRBV18,few,.,CASSLPNGGEQYF,TGTGCCAGCTCACTCCCAAATGGTGGCGAGCAGTACTTC
TRBJ1-2,TRBV7-2,.,.,CASSLALGALYGYTF,TGTGCCAGCAGCTTAGCGCTAGGGGCTCTCTATGGCTACACCTTC
TRBJ2-6,TRBV4-1,.,.,CASSQGRISGANVLTF,TGCGCCAGCAGCCAAGGACGGATCTCTGGGGCCAACGTCCTGACTTTC
TRBJ1-2,TRBV6-5,.,.,CASSYATGANYGYTF,TGTGCCAGCAGTTACGCGACAGGAGCTAACTATGGCTACACCTTC
TRBJ2-7,TRBV10-3,.,TRBD2,CAISNLAGDFSYEQYF,TGTGCCATCAGCAACCTAGCGGGAGATTTTTCCTACGAGCAGTACTTC
TRBJ2-5,TRBV30,.,.,CAWSKLPGNQETQYF,TGTGCCTGGAGTAAACTCCCGGGAAACCAAGAGACCCAGTACTTC
TRBJ2-1,TRBV5-1,.,TRBD2,CASSLGLAGRHEQFF,TGCGCCAGCAGCTTGGGCCTAGCGGGGCGTCATGAGCAGTTCTTC
TRBJ2-3,TRBV2,.,.,CASSIAASTDTQYF,TGTGCCAGCTCTATAGCAGCTAGCACAGATACGCAGTATTTT
TRBJ2-7,TRBV30,.,.,CAWDRIYEQYF,TGTGCCTGGGACCGTATCTACGAGCAGTACTTC
TRBJ2-7,TRBV30,.,.,CAWSAGTSSYEQYF,TGTGCCTGGAGTGCGGGGACAAGCTCCTACGAGCAGTACTTC
TRBJ2-3,TRBV4-1,.,TRBD2,CASSPRTSGNTDTQYF,TGCGCCAGCAGCCCCCGGACTAGCGGGAACACAGATACGCAGTATTTT
TRBJ2-5,TRBV6-5,.,TRBD1,CASSYSGTGETQYF,TGTGCCAGCAGTTACTCCGGGACAGGGGAGACCCAGTACTTC
TRBJ2-1,TRBV5-1,.,TRBD2,CASSSLAGFYNEQFF,TGCGCCAGCAGCTCTCTAGCGGGGTTTTACAATGAGCAGTTCTTC
TRBJ2-5,TRBV27,.,TRBD2,CASSHSGKETQYF,TGTGCCAGCAGCCATAGCGGGAAGGAGACCCAGTACTTC